This TCR beta chain was sequenced during a study of T cells in Graves' hyperthyroidism and ophthalmopathy. Clinical symptoms, serum thyroxine and TRAb, thyroid ultrasound and orbital computed tomography together formed the diagnostic basis. Germline-derived CDR1 and CDR2 are LNHDA and SQIVND (reference sequence). With 7 bases removed from V and 2 bases from J, the gap between germline ends came to 15 bases. This CDR3 region has 15 residues. Points from the study as a whole: Blood also showed most of the thyroid clonotypes that were expanded above 0.001. Ophthalmopathy could be told apart from stable hyperthyroidism with a 13 V-J model.

With regard to this clonotype: Its antigen is not known.

The source material, RNA transcripts, was used to amplify TCR beta CDR3 regions. HTBI primers were used for first-round RT-PCR of the TCR CDR3. TCRdb fed the multiplex PCR reads into MiXCR, producing one record per CDR3 protein. Of 550,000 to 800,000 distinct CDR3 sequences in the sample, 15% to 20% are singletons; the top ten hold around a sixth. The chain couples TRBV19 to TRBJ2-1; the D is unclear. Sequencing input: blood. The TCR comes from a man in his fifties or sixties with Graves' hyperthyroidism. The CDR3 sequence: CASTPIAGAYNEQFF. DNA for the CDR3: TGTGCCAGTACCCCTATCGCCGGAGCCTACAATGAGCAGTTCTTC. Full variable domain (remainder filled in from reference TRBV19 and TRBJ2-1): DGGITQSPKYLFRKEGQNVTLSCEQNLNHDAMYWYRQDPGQGLRLIYYSQIVNDFQKGDIAEGYSVSREKKESFPLTVTSAQKNPTAFYLCASTPIAGAYNEQFFGPGTRLTVL.